This entry describes one TCR beta chain. Per the germline V gene, CDR1 is SGHDT and CDR2 is YYEEEE. The CDR3 sequence is 12 residues long. Trimming stripped 5 bases from V and 9 bases from J, with 12 bases between. This record comes from a study of T cell responses to AZD1222 COVID-19 vaccine. Sequenced by immunoSEQ multiplex PCR; TCRdb stores in-frame clones only, minus some. Of 150,000 to 200,000 clones in the sample, 80% to 90% were seen once. The TCR comes from an adult in good health. The material sequenced was peripheral blood, taken on day 0 of AZD1222 vaccination. The rearrangement joins TRBV5-6 to TRBJ2-1, with D hard to call. This CDR3 reads CASSYPLTEQFF. The CDR3 DNA reads as TGTGCCAGCAGTTACCCCCTAACTGAGCAGTTCTTC.